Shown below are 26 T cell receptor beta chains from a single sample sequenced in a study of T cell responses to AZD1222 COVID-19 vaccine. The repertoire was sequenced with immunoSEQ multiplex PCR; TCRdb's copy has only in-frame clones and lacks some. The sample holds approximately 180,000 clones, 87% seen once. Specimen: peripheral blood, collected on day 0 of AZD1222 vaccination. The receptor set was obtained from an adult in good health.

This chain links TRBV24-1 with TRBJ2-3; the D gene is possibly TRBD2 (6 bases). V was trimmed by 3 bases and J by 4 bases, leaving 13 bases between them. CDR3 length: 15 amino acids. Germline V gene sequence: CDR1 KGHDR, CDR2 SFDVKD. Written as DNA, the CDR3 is TGTGCCACCAGTGATCCAGTCGCGGGGTCAGATACGCAGTATTTT. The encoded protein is CATSDPVAGSDTQYF.

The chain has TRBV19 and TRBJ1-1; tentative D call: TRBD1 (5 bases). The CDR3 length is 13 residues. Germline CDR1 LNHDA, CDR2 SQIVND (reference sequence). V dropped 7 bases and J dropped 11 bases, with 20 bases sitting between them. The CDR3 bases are TGTGCCAGTACCTTTAAGAGCGGGGGTTTGGCTTTCTTT. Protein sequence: CASTFKSGGLAFF. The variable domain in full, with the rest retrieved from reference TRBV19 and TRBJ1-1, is DGGITQSPKYLFRKEGQNVTLSCEQNLNHDAMYWYRQDPGQGLRLIYYSQIVNDFQKGDIAEGYSVSREKKESFPLTVTSAQKNPTAFYLCASTFKSGGLAFFGQGTRLTVV.

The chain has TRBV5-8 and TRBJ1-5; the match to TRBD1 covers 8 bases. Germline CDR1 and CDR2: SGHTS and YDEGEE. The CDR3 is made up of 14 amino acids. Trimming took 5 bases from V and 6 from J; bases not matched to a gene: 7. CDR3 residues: CASRFGQGGQPQHF. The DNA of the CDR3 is TGTGCCAGCAGGTTTGGACAGGGAGGTCAGCCCCAGCATTTT.

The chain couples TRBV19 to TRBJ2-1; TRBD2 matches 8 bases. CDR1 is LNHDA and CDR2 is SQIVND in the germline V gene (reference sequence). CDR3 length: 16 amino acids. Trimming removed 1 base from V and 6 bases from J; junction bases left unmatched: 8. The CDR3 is CASSIGERGGRNEQFF. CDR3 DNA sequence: TGTGCCAGTAGTATAGGTGAACGGGGGGGCCGCAATGAGCAGTTCTTC.

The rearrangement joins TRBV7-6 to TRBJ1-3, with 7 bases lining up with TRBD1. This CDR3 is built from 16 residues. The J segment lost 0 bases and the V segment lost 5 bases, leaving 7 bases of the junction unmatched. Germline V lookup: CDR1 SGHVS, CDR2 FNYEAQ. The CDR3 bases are TGTGCCAGCAGCCCGACGACAGGGCGCTCTGGAAACACCATATATTTT. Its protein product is CASSPTTGRSGNTIYF.

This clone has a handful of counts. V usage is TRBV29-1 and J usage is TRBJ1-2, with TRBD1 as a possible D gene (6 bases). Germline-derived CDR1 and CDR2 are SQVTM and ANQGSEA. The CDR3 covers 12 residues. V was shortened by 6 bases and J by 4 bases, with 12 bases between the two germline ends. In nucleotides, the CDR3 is TGCAGCGTGAGGGGGGGATCCTATGGCTACACCTTC. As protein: CSVRGGSYGYTF.

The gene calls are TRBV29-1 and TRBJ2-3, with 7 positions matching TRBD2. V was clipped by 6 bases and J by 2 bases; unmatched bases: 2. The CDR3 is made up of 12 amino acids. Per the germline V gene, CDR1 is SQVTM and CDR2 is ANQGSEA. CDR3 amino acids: CSVGDYTDTQYF. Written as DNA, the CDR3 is TGCAGCGTAGGGGACTACACAGATACGCAGTATTTT.

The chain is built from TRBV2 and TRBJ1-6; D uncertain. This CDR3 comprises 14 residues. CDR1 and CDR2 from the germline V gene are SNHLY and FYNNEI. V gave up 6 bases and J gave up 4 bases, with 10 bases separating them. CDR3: CASRTNTYNSPLHF. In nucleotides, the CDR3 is TGTGCCAGCAGGACCAATACTTATAATTCACCCCTCCACTTT.

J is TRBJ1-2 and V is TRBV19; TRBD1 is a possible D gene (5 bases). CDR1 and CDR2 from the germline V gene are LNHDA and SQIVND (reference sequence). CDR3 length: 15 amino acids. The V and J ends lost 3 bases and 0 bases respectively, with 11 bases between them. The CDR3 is CASSMPSTANYGYTF. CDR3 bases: TGTGCCAGTAGTATGCCTTCGACAGCTAACTATGGCTACACCTTC.

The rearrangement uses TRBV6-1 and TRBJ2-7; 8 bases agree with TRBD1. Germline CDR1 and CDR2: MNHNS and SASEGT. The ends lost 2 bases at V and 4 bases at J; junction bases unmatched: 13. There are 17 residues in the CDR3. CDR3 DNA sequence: TGTGCCAGCAGTGAAAGGGTGGCAGGGGGCAGGTTTTACGAGCAGTACTTC. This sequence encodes CASSERVAGGRFYEQYF.

CDR3 nucleotides: TGTGCCAGCAGCAAACGTGGGGTTAATCAGCCCCAGCATTTT. Its protein product is CASSKRGVNQPQHF. V and J are TRBV21-1 and TRBJ1-5. TRBV21-1 represents a pseudogene. This CDR3 region has 14 residues.

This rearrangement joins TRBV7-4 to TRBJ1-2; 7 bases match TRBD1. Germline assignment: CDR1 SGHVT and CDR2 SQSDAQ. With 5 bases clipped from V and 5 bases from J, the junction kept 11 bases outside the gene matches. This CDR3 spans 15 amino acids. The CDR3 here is CASSRRDSLPYGYTF. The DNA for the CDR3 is TGTGCCAGCAGCCGCCGGGACAGCCTACCGTATGGCTACACCTTC.

Here the CDR3 reads CSVEDPRGYTF. The DNA for the CDR3 is TGCAGCGTTGAGGACCCCCGTGGCTACACCTTC. The chain carries TRBV29-1 and TRBJ1-2; D is unclear. Germline V gene data show CDR1 as SQVTM and CDR2 as ANQGSEA. V was clipped by 3 bases and J by 7 bases, with 9 bases between them. The CDR3 length is 11 residues.

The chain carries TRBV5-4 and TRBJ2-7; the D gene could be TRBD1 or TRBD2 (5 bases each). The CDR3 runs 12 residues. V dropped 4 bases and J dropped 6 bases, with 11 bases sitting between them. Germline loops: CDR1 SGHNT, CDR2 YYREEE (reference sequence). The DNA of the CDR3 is TGTGCCAGCAGCCGGGACCGGCTCGAGCAGTACTTC. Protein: CASSRDRLEQYF. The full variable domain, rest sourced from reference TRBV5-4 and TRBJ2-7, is ETGVTQSPTHLIKTRGQQVTLRCSSQSGHNTVSWYQQALGQGPQFIFQYYREEENGRGNFPPRFSGLQFPNYSSELNVNALELDDSALYLCASSRDRLEQYFGPGTRLTVT.

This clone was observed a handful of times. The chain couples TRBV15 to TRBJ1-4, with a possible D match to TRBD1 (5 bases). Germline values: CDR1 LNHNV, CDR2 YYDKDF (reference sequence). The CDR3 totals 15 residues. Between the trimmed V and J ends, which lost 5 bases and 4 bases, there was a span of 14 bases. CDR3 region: CATSRESGGNEKLFF. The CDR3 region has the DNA TGTGCCACCAGCCGCGAGTCGGGGGGTAATGAAAAACTGTTTTTT.

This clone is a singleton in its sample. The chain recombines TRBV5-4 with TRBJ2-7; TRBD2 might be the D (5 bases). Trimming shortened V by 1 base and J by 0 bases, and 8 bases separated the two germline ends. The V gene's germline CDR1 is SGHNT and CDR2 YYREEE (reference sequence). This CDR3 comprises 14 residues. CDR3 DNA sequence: TGTGCCAGCAGCTTGCAAGGGAGCTCCTACGAGCAGTACTTC. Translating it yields CASSLQGSSYEQYF.

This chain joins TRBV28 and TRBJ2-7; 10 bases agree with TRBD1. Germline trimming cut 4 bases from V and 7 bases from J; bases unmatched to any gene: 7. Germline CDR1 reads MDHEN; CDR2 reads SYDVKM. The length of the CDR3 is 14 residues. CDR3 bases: TGTGCCAGCAGTTCGGGACAGGGGCTAAAAGAGCAGTACTTC. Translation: CASSSGQGLKEQYF.

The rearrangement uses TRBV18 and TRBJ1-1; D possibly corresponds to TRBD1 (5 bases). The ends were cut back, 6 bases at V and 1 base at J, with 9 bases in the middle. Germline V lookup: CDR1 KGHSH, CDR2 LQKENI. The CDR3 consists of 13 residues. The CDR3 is CASSQGKNTEAFF. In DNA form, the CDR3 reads TGTGCCAGCTCCCAGGGCAAGAACACTGAAGCTTTCTTT.

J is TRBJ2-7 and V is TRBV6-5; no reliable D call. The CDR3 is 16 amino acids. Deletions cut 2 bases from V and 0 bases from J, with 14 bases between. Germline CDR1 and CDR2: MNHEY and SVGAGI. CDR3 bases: TGTGCCAGCAGTTACCATCATCGGGCTAGCTCCTACGAGCAGTACTTC. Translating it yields CASSYHHRASSYEQYF.

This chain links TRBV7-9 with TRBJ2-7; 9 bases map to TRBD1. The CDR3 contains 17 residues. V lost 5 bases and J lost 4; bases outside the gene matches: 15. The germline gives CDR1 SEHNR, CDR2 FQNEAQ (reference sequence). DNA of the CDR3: TGTGCCAGCAGCCCCGAAAAGGGGGACAGGGACTCATACGAGCAGTACTTC. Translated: CASSPEKGDRDSYEQYF.

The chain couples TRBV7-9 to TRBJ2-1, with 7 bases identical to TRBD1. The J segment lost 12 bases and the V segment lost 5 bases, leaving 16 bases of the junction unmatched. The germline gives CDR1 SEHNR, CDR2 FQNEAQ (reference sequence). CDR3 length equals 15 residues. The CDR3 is CASSPRQGVLFGQFF. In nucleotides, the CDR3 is TGTGCCAGCAGCCCCCGACAGGGTGTTTTGTTCGGGCAGTTCTTC.

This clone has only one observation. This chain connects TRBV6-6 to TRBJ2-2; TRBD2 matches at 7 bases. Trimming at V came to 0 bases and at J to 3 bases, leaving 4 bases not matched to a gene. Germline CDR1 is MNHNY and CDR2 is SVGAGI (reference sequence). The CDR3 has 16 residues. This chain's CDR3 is CASSYSAGVYTGELFF. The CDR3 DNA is TGTGCCAGCAGTTACTCGGCGGGGGTTTACACCGGGGAGCTGTTTTTT.

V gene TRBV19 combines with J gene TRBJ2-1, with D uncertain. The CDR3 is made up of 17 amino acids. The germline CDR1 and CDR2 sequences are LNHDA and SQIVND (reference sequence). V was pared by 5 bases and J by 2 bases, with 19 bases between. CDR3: CASSGTLLRSAYNEQFF. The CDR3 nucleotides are TGTGCCAGTAGTGGTACTCTGCTCAGGTCAGCCTACAATGAGCAGTTCTTC.

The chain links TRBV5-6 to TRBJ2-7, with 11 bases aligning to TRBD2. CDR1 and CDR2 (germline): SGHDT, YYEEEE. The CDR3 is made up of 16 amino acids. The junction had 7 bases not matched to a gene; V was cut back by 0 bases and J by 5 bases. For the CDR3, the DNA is TGTGCCAGCAGCTTGGGACTAGCGGGGCTTCCTCACGAGCAGTACTTC. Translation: CASSLGLAGLPHEQYF.

The CDR3 bases are TGTGCCACCAGTGAGGGGGGATCCCACTACGAGCAGTACTTC. Protein sequence: CATSEGGSHYEQYF. V gene TRBV24-1 combines with J gene TRBJ2-7; the D gene is possibly TRBD2 (6 bases). Germline V lookup: CDR1 KGHDR, CDR2 SFDVKD. The CDR3 extends over 14 amino acids. V gave up 4 bases and J gave up 3 bases, with 12 bases separating them.

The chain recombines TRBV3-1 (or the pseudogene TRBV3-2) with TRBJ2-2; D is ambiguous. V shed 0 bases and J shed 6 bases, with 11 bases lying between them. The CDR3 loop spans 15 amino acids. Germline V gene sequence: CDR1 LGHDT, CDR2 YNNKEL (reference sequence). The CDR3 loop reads CASSQEIGIPGELFF. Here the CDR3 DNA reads TGTGCCAGCAGCCAAGAAATTGGGATTCCCGGGGAGCTGTTTTTT.